Described below is a single T cell receptor (beta chain) sequence and its context. The antigen it binds to is not known. Per-base qualities were not stored, and no clone one base away is much larger. This sample stems from a study of CD8 T cells in ankylosing spondylitis (dated by TCRdb to about 2017). As for the study more broadly: The study profiled T cell receptor beta repertoires in healthy donors and ankylosing spondylitis patients to find disease-linked TCR variants. The full study cohort was made up of about 24 ankylosing spondylitis patients and roughly 98 healthy donors. Peripheral blood was sampled, and synovial fluid was also collected from ankylosing spondylitis patients.

Sequencing was carried out with an Illumina HiSeq 2500. TCR beta libraries were prepared by quantitative 5'-RACE with molecular barcodes. In the original analysis: To identify disease-linked TCR variants, a new computational method was used, one built on a probabilistic model of VDJ rearrangement. TCRdb reprocessing: public reads trimmed at Q25 with fastp, clones called with MiXCR, in-frame beta chains kept. For every CDR3 protein sequence, its rows merge into one entry that carries the most common genes and DNA. The V and J calls and clone size are TCRdb's, not the authors'. Counted in this sample were approximately 300,000 distinct CDR3 sequences; 7.5% to 9% of them appeared once. The ten biggest clones cover more than 14% of the sample. The CDR3 spans 12 residues, from the cysteine through the phenylalanine. Here the CDR3 DNA is all that survives: 36 bases in frame from base 1. V is reduced by 8 bases and J by 6 bases, leaving a spacing of 11 bases between them. Per the germline V gene, MNHEY is the CDR1 and SVGEGT is the CDR2.

The full study reports these points: Some motif variants were previously reported in synovial fluid and blood of reactive arthritis patients, suggesting common disease-initiation mechanisms. A CD8+ phenotype was shown by the disease-linked clones, which were found at relatively low frequencies in peripheral blood. A TCR beta motif of several highly homologous amino acid variants appeared characteristic of blood from ankylosing spondylitis patients. According to the report, matched synovial fluid samples from ankylosing spondylitis patients were significantly enriched for the disease-linked clones.

The sequence was collected from a male donor with ankylosing spondylitis. The sequenced sample was blood, either unsorted or a sorted T cell fraction (not recorded which). The V and J genes are TRBV6-2 or TRBV6-3 and TRBJ1-5; TRBD1 is a weak D gene call, 6 bases matching. The bases are TGTGCCAGCGGGGACATCCTTCAGCCCCAGCATTTT. Its translation reads: CASGDILQPQHF.